This TCR beta chain originates from a study of vaccination and CD4 T cells after COVID-19. Stated treatment: approximately nine-day PBMC culture with coronavirus spike peptide pools or control peptides (ViraFEST assay). From the unexposed donor, CD4+ T cells were collected ahead of the COVID-19 pandemic (2011-2018). On this clonotype itself: Its antigen is as yet unknown.

The germline CDR1 and CDR2 sequences are LNHNV and YYDKDF (reference sequence). Trimming stripped 1 base from V and 0 bases from J, with 7 bases between. The CDR3 length is 16 residues. The Oncomine TCR Beta short-read assay sequenced DNA from cultured CD4+ T cells. TCRdb called the PCR reads again in MiXCR, with one record for every CDR3 protein. The table records about 4,000 distinct CDR3 sequences, approximately 76% of them present only once. The sample comprised CD4+ T cells from blood, cultured in vitro. The chain uses TRBV15 and TRBJ2-6, with a weak D call TRBD2 (6 bases). The clonotype originates from a human donor in good health. The chain's CDR3 is CATSRVGGSGANVLTF. DNA of the CDR3: TGTGCCACCAGCAGAGTGGGGGGCTCTGGGGCCAACGTCCTGACTTTC.